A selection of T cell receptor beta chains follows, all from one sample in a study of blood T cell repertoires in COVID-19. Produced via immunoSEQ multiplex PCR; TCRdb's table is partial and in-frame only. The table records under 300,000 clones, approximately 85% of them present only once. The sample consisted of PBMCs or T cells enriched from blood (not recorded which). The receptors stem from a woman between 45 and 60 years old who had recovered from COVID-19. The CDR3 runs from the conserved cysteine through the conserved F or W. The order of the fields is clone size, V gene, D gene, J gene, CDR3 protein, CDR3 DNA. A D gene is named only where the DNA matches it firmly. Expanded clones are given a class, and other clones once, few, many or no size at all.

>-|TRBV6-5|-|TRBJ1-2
CASSYRDIGGYTF
TGTGCCAGCAGTTACCGGGACATAGGTGGCTACACCTTC
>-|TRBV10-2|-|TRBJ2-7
CASSPRSAGEQYF
TGCGCCAGCAGCCCGAGGTCCGCGGGGGAGCAGTACTTC
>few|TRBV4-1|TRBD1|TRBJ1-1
CASSPQGQGYTEAFF
TGCGCCAGCAGCCCCCAGGGACAGGGGTACACTGAAGCTTTCTTT
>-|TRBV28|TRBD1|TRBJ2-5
CASSLSNRGQETQYF
TGTGCCAGCAGTTTATCTAACAGGGGGCAAGAGACCCAGTACTTC
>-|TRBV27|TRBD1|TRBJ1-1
CASRHRDRGPNTEAFF
TGTGCCAGCAGGCACCGGGACAGGGGGCCGAACACTGAAGCTTTCTTT
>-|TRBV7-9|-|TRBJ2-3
CASSLDGTWADTQYF
TGTGCCAGCAGCTTAGACGGGACATGGGCAGATACGCAGTATTTT
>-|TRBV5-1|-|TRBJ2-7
CASSLWEAQYEQYF
TGCGCCAGCAGCTTGTGGGAGGCCCAATACGAGCAGTACTTC
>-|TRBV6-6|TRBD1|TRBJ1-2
CASSRRGGLTQFYGYTF
TGTGCCAGCAGTCGGAGAGGGGGCCTGACTCAGTTCTATGGCTACACCTTC
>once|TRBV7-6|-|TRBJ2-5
CASSPEGGRGRETQYF
TGTGCCAGCAGCCCAGAGGGTGGGAGAGGTCGAGAGACCCAGTACTTC
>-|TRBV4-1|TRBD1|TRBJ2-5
CASSQDRAPRETQYF
TGCGCCAGCAGCCAGGACAGGGCCCCTCGAGAGACCCAGTACTTC
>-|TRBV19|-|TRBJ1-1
CASSIGHQRAEAFF
TGTGCCAGTAGTATCGGACACCAGCGGGCTGAAGCTTTCTTT
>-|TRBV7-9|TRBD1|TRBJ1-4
CASSLGQGEEKLFF
TGTGCCAGCAGCCTCGGACAGGGGGAAGAAAAACTGTTTTTT
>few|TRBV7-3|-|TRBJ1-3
CSHRSSGNTIYF
TGTTCCCACCGGTCCTCTGGAAACACCATATATTTT
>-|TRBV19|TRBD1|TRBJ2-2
CAIKEQGYTGELFF
TGTGCCATAAAAGAACAGGGGTACACCGGGGAGCTGTTTTTT
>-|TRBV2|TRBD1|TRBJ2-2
CASRETGHTGELFF
TGTGCCAGCAGGGAGACAGGGCACACCGGGGAGCTGTTTTTT
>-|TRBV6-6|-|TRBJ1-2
CASSYGRVPNYGYTF
TGTGCCAGCAGTTACGGGCGAGTACCTAACTATGGCTACACCTTC
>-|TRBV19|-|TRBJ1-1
CASSLTGLNTEAFF
TGTGCCAGTAGCCTTACAGGGCTGAACACTGAAGCTTTCTTT
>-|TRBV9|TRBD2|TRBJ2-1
CASSDPTRGDWRTSGDNEQFF
TGTGCCAGCAGCGACCCCACCCGTGGGGACTGGCGAACTAGCGGAGACAATGAGCAGTTCTTC
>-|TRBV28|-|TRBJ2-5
CASSFEGGTEETQYF
TGTGCCAGCAGTTTTGAGGGCGGGACTGAAGAGACCCAGTACTTC
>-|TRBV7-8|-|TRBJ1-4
CASSLGRGKEKLFF
TGTGCCAGCAGCTTGGGTAGGGGAAAAGAAAAACTGTTTTTT
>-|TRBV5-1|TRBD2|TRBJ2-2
CASSLQLAGEGELFF
TGCGCCAGCAGCTTGCAACTAGCGGGAGAGGGGGAGCTGTTTTTT
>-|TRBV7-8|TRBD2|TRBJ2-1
CASSLVGRWGGDSYNEQFF
TGTGCCAGCAGCTTAGTAGGACGTTGGGGGGGAGACTCCTACAATGAGCAGTTCTTC
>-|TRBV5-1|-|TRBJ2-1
CASSPPRANEQFF
TGCGCCAGCAGCCCCCCCAGGGCCAATGAGCAGTTCTTC
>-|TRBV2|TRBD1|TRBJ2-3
CASSANLPGQSYIPTDTQYF
TGTGCCAGCAGTGCGAATCTCCCGGGACAGTCCTATATTCCCACAGATACGCAGTATTTT
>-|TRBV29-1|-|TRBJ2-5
CSVEYSVSSVIGVQETQYF
TGCAGCGTTGAATATAGCGTAAGCTCCGTCATTGGGGTCCAAGAGACCCAGTACTTC
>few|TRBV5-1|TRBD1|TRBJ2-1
CASSLVGTGNNEQFF
TGCGCCAGCAGCTTGGTAGGGACAGGGAACAATGAGCAGTTCTTC
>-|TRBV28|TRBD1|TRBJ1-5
CASSPPLRDRGNQPQHF
TGTGCCAGCAGTCCACCACTCCGGGACAGGGGTAATCAGCCCCAGCATTTT
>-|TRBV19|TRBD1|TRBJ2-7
CASSIAGTAYEQYF
TGTGCCAGTAGTATCGCCGGGACAGCGTACGAGCAGTACTTC
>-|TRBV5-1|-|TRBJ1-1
CASSPNTGNTEAFF
TGCGCCAGCAGCCCCAACACGGGGAACACTGAAGCTTTCTTT
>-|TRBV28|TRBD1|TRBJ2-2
CASSSTGDANTGELFF
TGTGCCAGCAGCTCGACAGGGGACGCGAACACCGGGGAGCTGTTTTTT
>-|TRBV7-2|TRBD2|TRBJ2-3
CASSRISGTSGSKDTQYF
TGTGCCAGCAGCAGAATCTCCGGGACTAGCGGGAGTAAAGATACGCAGTATTTT
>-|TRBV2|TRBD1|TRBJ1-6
CASLIQGANSPLHF
TGTGCCAGTCTCATACAGGGGGCTAATTCACCCCTCCACTTT
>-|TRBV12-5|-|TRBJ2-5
CASGTMGMETQYF
TGTGCTAGTGGAACCATGGGCATGGAGACCCAGTACTTC
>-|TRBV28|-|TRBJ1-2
CASRSYYGYTF
TGTGCCAGCAGGTCTTACTATGGCTACACCTTC
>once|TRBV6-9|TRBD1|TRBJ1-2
CASSFRTGEDGYTF
TGTGCCAGCAGTTTCCGGACAGGGGAAGATGGCTACACCTTC
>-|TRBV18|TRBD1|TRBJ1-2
CASSYNTGDDGYTF
TGTGCCAGCTCATATAATACAGGGGACGATGGCTACACCTTC
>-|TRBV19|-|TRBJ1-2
CASSPGTSLFNYGYTF
TGTGCCAGTAGTCCCGGGACATCACTCTTTAACTATGGCTACACCTTC
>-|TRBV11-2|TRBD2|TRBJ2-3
CASSFTGGSTDTQYF
TGTGCCAGCAGCTTTACGGGAGGCAGCACAGATACGCAGTATTTT
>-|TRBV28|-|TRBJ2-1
CASSPPGDGPNEQFF
TGTGCCAGCAGTCCTCCAGGGGACGGACCGAATGAGCAGTTCTTC
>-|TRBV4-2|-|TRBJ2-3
CASSQRSAGSTDTQYF
TGTGCCAGCAGCCAACGATCAGCGGGCAGCACAGATACGCAGTATTTT
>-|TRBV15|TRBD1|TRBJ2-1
CATSKDRANEQFF
TGTGCCACCAGCAAGGACAGGGCCAATGAGCAGTTCTTC
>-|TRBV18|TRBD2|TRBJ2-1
CASSPSWGREFF
TGTGCCAGCTCACCCTCATGGGGGAGGGAGTTCTTC
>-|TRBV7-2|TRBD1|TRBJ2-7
CASRLAGGSSYEQYF
TGTGCCAGCAGGTTGGCAGGGGGTTCCTCCTACGAGCAGTACTTC
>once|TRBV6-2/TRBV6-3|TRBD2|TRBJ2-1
CASSYRGGRGSENEQFF
TGTGCCAGCAGTTATAGGGGCGGGAGGGGAAGTGAGAATGAGCAGTTCTTC
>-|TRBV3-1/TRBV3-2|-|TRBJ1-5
CASSLNLSREVKSNQPQHF
TGTGCCAGCAGCCTCAACCTCTCTCGGGAAGTCAAGAGCAATCAGCCCCAGCATTTT
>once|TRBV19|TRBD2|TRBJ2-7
CASRSVSGNNEQYF
TGTGCCAGTAGAAGTGTTAGCGGGAACAACGAGCAGTACTTC
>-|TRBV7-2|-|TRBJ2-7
CASSLAVQGFYEQYF
TGTGCCAGCAGCTTAGCGGTGCAGGGATTTTACGAGCAGTACTTC
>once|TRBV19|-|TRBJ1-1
CASSVKGDTEAFF
TGTGCCAGTAGTGTTAAAGGGGACACTGAAGCTTTCTTT
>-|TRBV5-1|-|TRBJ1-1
CASSLESSTEAFF
TGCGCCAGCAGCTTGGAGAGTAGTACTGAAGCTTTCTTT
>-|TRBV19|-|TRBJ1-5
CARPGGEYSNQPQHF
TGTGCCAGGCCTGGAGGGGAATATAGCAATCAGCCCCAGCATTTT
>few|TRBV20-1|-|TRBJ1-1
CSASVVGRARTVFF
TGCAGTGCTAGTGTCGTGGGCAGGGCGCGGACGGTTTTCTTT
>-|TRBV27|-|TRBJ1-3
CASRSFLREGGGNTIYF
TGTGCCAGCAGATCTTTTCTCCGGGAGGGTGGTGGAAACACCATATATTTT
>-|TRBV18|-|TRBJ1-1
CASSPSAGGTEAFF
TGTGCCAGCTCACCGTCCGCGGGGGGCACTGAAGCTTTCTTT
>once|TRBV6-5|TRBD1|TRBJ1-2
CASSTGAHGYTF
TGTGCCAGCTCGACAGGGGCCCATGGCTACACCTTC
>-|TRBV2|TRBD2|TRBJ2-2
CASSLGLYPGELFF
TGTGCCAGCAGCCTGGGACTATATCCCGGGGAGCTGTTTTTT
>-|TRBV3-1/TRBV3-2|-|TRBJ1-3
CASSRTGPSGNTIYF
TGTGCCAGTTCTAGGACTGGTCCCTCTGGAAACACCATATATTTT
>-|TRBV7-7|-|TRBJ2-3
CASSLGLTDTQYF
TGTGCTAGCAGCTTAGGTCTCACAGATACGCAGTATTTT
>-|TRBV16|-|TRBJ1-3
CASSHGRGAGNTIYF
TGTGCCAGCAGCCACGGCAGGGGCGCTGGAAACACCATATATTTT